These T cell receptor beta chains were read from a single sample in a study of T cells in Graves' hyperthyroidism and ophthalmopathy. TCRdb re-called the multiplex PCR reads through MiXCR, storing one row per CDR3 protein. The data contain 600,000 to 800,000 distinct CDR3 sequences, approximately 36% of them seen just once; the ten biggest clones take up about a third. Material: blood. These receptors all stem from a woman aged 40 to 55 with Graves' hyperthyroidism. Both conserved end residues are part of each CDR3. The order of the fields is CDR3 length, V gene, J gene, D gene, clone size, CDR3 protein, CDR3 DNA. A D gene is named only where the DNA matches it firmly. Clone sizes are given selectively: once, few, many, or a class where the clone is expanded.

13	TRBV7-9	TRBJ2-7	-	few	CASSLGGTHEQYF	TGTGCCAGCAGCTTAGGAGGAACCCACGAGCAGTACTTC
13	TRBV7-9	TRBJ1-1	-	-	CASSRTVNTGAFF	TGTGCCAGCAGCCGGACGGTGAACACTGGAGCTTTCTTT
14	TRBV10-3	TRBJ2-7	TRBD1	once	CAISSYQGAGEQYF	TGTGCCATCAGCTCTTATCAGGGGGCTGGCGAGCAGTACTTC
12	TRBV25-1	TRBJ1-1	-	many	CASSESQGVAFF	TGTGCCAGCAGTGAGTCGCAGGGTGTAGCTTTCTTT
18	TRBV6-4	TRBJ2-7	TRBD2	-	CASSLIGTSAHDAGEQYF	TGTGCCAGCAGTTTGATTGGGACTAGCGCACACGACGCTGGCGAGCAGTACTTC
14	TRBV7-9	TRBJ1-2	TRBD1	many	CASSLAGTGHGYTF	TGTGCCAGCAGCTTAGCGGGGACAGGGCATGGCTACACCTTC
14	TRBV15	TRBJ1-4	-	many	CATSRYQDNEKLFF	TGTGCCACCAGCAGGTACCAAGACAATGAAAAACTGTTTTTT
13	TRBV7-9	TRBJ1-2	TRBD1	many	CASSYGTGDGYTF	TGTGCCAGCAGCTACGGGACAGGTGATGGCTACACCTTC
15	TRBV20-1	TRBJ1-2	TRBD1	many	CSAPQNGQGHYGYTF	TGCAGTGCGCCCCAAAACGGACAGGGCCACTATGGCTACACCTTC
13	TRBV7-6	TRBJ2-7	TRBD1	many	CASTGTGGGEQYF	TGTGCCAGCACTGGGACAGGGGGCGGGGAGCAGTACTTC
14	TRBV20-1	TRBJ2-5	-	many	CSARDLTGWETQYF	TGCAGTGCTAGAGACCTTACAGGGTGGGAGACCCAGTACTTC
16	TRBV5-8	TRBJ1-2	-	few	CASSLGQGPTGFGYTF	TGTGCCAGCAGCTTGGGTCAGGGGCCGACGGGGTTTGGCTACACCTTC
14	TRBV7-6	TRBJ1-2	-	-	CVSSLGGANCGYTF	TGTGTCAGCAGCTTAGGGGGAGCTAACTGTGGCTACACCTTC
14	TRBV29-1	TRBJ2-7	TRBD2	-	CSVEKAGAHYEQYF	TGCAGCGTCGAAAAAGCGGGAGCCCACTACGAGCAGTACTTC
14	TRBV7-2	TRBJ1-2	TRBD1	once	CASSRTTGPGGYTF	TGTGCCAGCAGCCGGACGACAGGGCCGGGTGGCTACACCTTC
13	TRBV29-1	TRBJ2-3	-	-	CSVAGAVTDTQYF	TGCAGCGTTGCGGGGGCCGTCACAGATACGCAGTATTTT
13	TRBV7-8	TRBJ2-7	-	many	CASTPLEEYEQYF	TGTGCCAGCACCCCTCTGGAGGAATACGAGCAGTACTTC
14	TRBV12-3/TRBV12-4	TRBJ2-5	-	many	CASSLGHGQETQYF	TGTGCCAGCAGCCTGGGACACGGCCAAGAGACCCAGTACTTC
16	TRBV5-1	TRBJ1-6	TRBD1	-	CASSEGQGAGKSPLHF	TGCGCCAGCAGTGAGGGACAGGGGGCCGGAAAATCACCCCTCCACTTT
16	TRBV6-5	TRBJ1-5	-	-	CASRPTVTPWEQPQHF	TGTGCCAGCAGACCCACGGTTACCCCGTGGGAACAGCCCCAGCATTTT
15	TRBV27	TRBJ1-1	-	few	CASSSPTYLNIEAFF	TGTGCCAGCAGTTCCCCCACTTATCTGAACATTGAAGCTTTCTTT
12	TRBV29-1	TRBJ1-1	TRBD1	once	CSPGTEGTEAFF	TGCAGCCCCGGGACAGAGGGCACTGAAGCTTTCTTT
14	TRBV7-9	TRBJ2-5	TRBD1	-	CASSESGQGETQYF	TGTGCCAGCAGCGAATCGGGACAGGGAGAGACCCAGTACTTC
13	TRBV10-1	TRBJ2-2	-	-	CASRPGGAGELFF	TGCGCCAGCAGACCGGGGGGCGCCGGGGAGCTGTTTTTT
18	TRBV5-1	TRBJ1-6	-	few	CASSLGGPSASYNSPLHF	TGCGCCAGCAGCTTGGGCGGACCGTCGGCCTCCTATAATTCACCCCTCCACTTT
16	TRBV2	TRBJ2-2	TRBD2	-	CAGDNSGRSLSGELFF	TGTGCCGGAGACAATAGCGGGAGGAGTCTTTCCGGGGAGCTGTTTTTT
13	TRBV19	TRBJ1-5	-	-	CASSIDSDQPQHF	TGTGCCAGTAGTATCGACAGCGATCAGCCCCAGCATTTT
13	TRBV20-1	TRBJ1-5	-	-	CSARGYREQPQHF	TGCAGTGCTAGAGGATACAGGGAACAGCCCCAGCATTTT
15	TRBV20-1	TRBJ2-6	-	few	CSAILGAAGANVLTF	TGCAGTGCCATCCTGGGCGCCGCTGGGGCCAACGTCCTGACTTTC
14	TRBV11-2	TRBJ1-3	TRBD1	few	CASSPGGRGNTIYF	TGTGCCAGCAGTCCAGGGGGAAGAGGAAACACCATATATTTT
13	TRBV4-1	TRBJ1-2	-	-	CASSQVGSYGYTF	TGCGCCAGCAGCCAAGTGGGCAGTTATGGCTACACCTTC
15	TRBV29-1	TRBJ2-6	-	-	CSVGQSGSGANVLTF	TGCAGCGTCGGACAGTCCGGCTCTGGGGCCAACGTCCTGACTTTC
13	TRBV19	TRBJ1-5	-	-	CACSSGASQPQHF	TGTGCCTGTAGTTCGGGGGCTAGTCAGCCCCAGCATTTT
16	TRBV12-3/TRBV12-4	TRBJ1-2	-	few	CASSQNAYPATYGYTF	TGTGCCAGCAGTCAAAACGCCTACCCAGCGACCTATGGCTACACCTTC
15	TRBV2	TRBJ1-4	TRBD1	many	CASSWTQGAGEKLFF	TGTGCCAGCAGTTGGACCCAGGGGGCAGGGGAAAAACTGTTTTTT
11	TRBV29-1	TRBJ1-2	-	-	CSLVGTDGYTF	TGCAGCTTAGTTGGGACTGATGGCTACACCTTC
15	TRBV7-2	TRBJ2-7	-	many	CASTLSPTGGNEQYF	TGTGCCAGCACCTTATCCCCGACAGGTGGCAACGAGCAGTACTTC
14	TRBV11-2	TRBJ2-5	TRBD2	few	CASRPLGGEETQYF	TGTGCCAGCAGGCCCCTCGGGGGGGAAGAGACCCAGTACTTC
15	TRBV7-8	TRBJ1-2	TRBD1	few	CASSPATGGLYGYTF	TGTGCCAGCAGCCCCGCTACAGGGGGCCTCTATGGCTACACCTTC
16	TRBV27	TRBJ2-7	TRBD2	-	CASSLSPGLAGTEQYF	TGTGCCAGCAGTTTATCGCCCGGACTAGCGGGAACCGAGCAGTACTTC